This T cell receptor beta chain was sequenced for a study of shared clonotypes between healthy human individuals. Study-level results: Sampling involved blood alone; tissue repertoires likely differ.

Of note for this clone: As yet, its antigen is unknown.

The V gene lost 6 bases and the J gene lost 2 bases, with 13 bases spanning the gap. The CDR3 spans 14 residues. Per germline, CDR1 SNHLY and CDR2 FYNNEI. TCRdb's table, derived via immunoSEQ multiplex PCR, lists solely in-frame clones and lacks some. The data hold approximately 2.3 million clones, with 85% to 95% observed a single time. The gene calls are TRBV2 and TRBJ2-5, with a possible D match to TRBD2 (6 bases). The sample taken for sequencing was naive CD4+ T cells from PBMCs. The subset here: CD45RA+ positively selected. The clonotype was recovered from a man between 18 and 35 years old in good health. Some clones in this sample may be carry-over from other donors' samples. CDR3 protein: CASRGGGRQETQYF. CDR3 DNA: TGTGCCAGCAGGGGAGGAGGTCGACAAGAGACCCAGTACTTC.